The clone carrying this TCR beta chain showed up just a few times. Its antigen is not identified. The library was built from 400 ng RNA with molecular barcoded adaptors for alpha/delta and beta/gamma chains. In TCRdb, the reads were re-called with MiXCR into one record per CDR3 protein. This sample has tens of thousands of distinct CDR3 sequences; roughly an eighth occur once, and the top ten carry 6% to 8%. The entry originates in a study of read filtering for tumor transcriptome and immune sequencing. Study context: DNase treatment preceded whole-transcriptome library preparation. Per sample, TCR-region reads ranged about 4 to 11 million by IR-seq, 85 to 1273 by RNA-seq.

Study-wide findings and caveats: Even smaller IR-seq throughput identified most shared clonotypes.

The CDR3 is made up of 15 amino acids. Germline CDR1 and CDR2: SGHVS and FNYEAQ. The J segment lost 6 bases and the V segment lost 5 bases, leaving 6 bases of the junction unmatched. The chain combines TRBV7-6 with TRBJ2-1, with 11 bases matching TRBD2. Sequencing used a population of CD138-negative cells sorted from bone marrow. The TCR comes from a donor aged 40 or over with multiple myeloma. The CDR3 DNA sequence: TGTGCCAGCAGCCTGGGGACTAGCGGAGTCAATGAGCAGTTCTTC. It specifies CASSLGTSGVNEQFF.